Below are 18 T cell receptor beta chains sequenced from a single sample in a study of identifying expanded T cells in peripheral blood. Sequencing was performed with immunoSEQ multiplex PCR; in TCRdb, only in-frame clones are kept and a portion is missing. The table lists about 110,000 clones, about 85% of them singletons. The sample taken for sequencing was blood. The source is a person aged 18 to 70 in good health.

This clone was recorded only once. The chain carries TRBV4-1 and TRBJ2-1; the match to TRBD2 covers 14 bases. V lost 1 base, J lost 12 bases, and 11 bases stayed unmatched. The CDR3 totals 17 residues. Germline CDR1 MGHRA, CDR2 YSYEKL. CDR3 sequence (DNA): TGCGCCAGCAGCCAAGTCGATCCGGGACTAGCGGGAGTCGCGCAGTTCTTC. As protein: CASSQVDPGLAGVAQFF.

The J gene is TRBJ2-7, the V gene TRBV30, with 8 bases aligning to TRBD1. V was pared by 1 base and J by 2 bases, with 4 bases of the junction left unmatched. Germline lookup yields CDR1 GTSNPN and CDR2 SVGIG (reference sequence). There are 14 residues in the CDR3. CDR3 nucleotide sequence: TGTGCCTGGAGTGGAGGGACAGGCCCCTACGAGCAGTACTTC. Translating it yields CAWSGGTGPYEQYF.

This clone has only one observation. This chain uses TRBV9 with TRBJ2-1; a possible D gene is TRBD1 (5 bases). Germline V gene sequence: CDR1 SGDLS, CDR2 YYNGEE. This CDR3 is built from 14 residues. Trimming left V 0 bases short and J 10 bases short, with 14 bases between. The DNA for the CDR3 is TGTGCCAGCAGCGTAGCCCTAGGGGTGAGGGAGCAGTTCTTC. It yields the protein CASSVALGVREQFF.

The chain carries TRBV6-5 and TRBJ1-2; TRBD1 matches 8 bases. V was clipped by 6 bases and J by 4 bases; unmatched bases: 7. Germline values: CDR1 MNHEY, CDR2 SVGAGI. The length of the CDR3 is 14 residues. CDR3 protein: CASRAGQGVYGYTF. CDR3 in DNA: TGTGCCAGCAGAGCAGGACAGGGAGTCTATGGCTACACCTTC.

Points on this clone: A read error may account for a junction end that differs from germline. The V call is TRBV7-9, the J call TRBJ1-4, with D possibly TRBD1 on 6 matching bases. The CDR3 is 12 amino acids. CDR1 is SEHNR, CDR2 FQNEAQ, per germline (reference sequence). Here the CDR3 DNA reads TGTGCCAGCAGCTTAGCCAACAGGGAGTTGGTTTTT. It codes for CASSLANRELVF. Full variable domain (rest looked up from reference TRBV7-9 and TRBJ1-4): DTGVSQNPRHKITKRGQNVTFRCDPISEHNRLYWYRQTLGQGPEFLTYFQNEAQLEKSRLLSDRFSAERPKGSFSTLEIQRTEQGDSAMYLCASSLANRELVFGSGTQLSVL.

The chain recombines TRBV7-9 with TRBJ1-5, with no clear D. Trimming took off 1 base at V and 3 bases at J, with 10 bases between the two ends. Germline-derived CDR1 and CDR2 are SEHNR and FQNEAQ (reference sequence). This CDR3 has 15 amino acids. The CDR3 sequence: CASSLGSGNNQPQHF. DNA for the CDR3: TGTGCCAGCAGCTTAGGGTCGGGGAACAATCAGCCCCAGCATTTT.

J is TRBJ2-5 and V is TRBV4-2; 10 nucleotides agree with TRBD2. The V gene end was trimmed by 0 bases and the J gene end by 5 bases; junction bases not matched to a gene: 6. This CDR3 has 16 residues. Germline values: CDR1 LGHNA, CDR2 YNFKEQ. CDR3 protein: CASSQDASGRKETQYF. The CDR3 DNA sequence: TGTGCCAGCAGCCAAGATGCTAGCGGGAGAAAGGAGACCCAGTACTTC.

V gene TRBV7-2 combines with J gene TRBJ2-3; a weak D match, TRBD2 (6 bases). Deletions cut 5 bases from V and 3 bases from J, with 15 bases between. The CDR3 has 15 residues. Germline CDR1 SGHTA, CDR2 FQGNSA. CDR3 nucleotide sequence: TGTGCCAGCAGCACCCAACGAGGGAGGACAGATACGCAGTATTTT. Translated, it gives CASSTQRGRTDTQYF.

The chain is built from TRBV6-1 and TRBJ2-7; 7 bases fit TRBD2. The trim removed 3 bases at V and 2 bases at J, leaving 7 bases unmatched. Germline CDR1 and CDR2: MNHNS and SASEGT. The CDR3 consists of 15 residues. Written as DNA, the CDR3 is TGTGCCAGCAGTGAGTCTGCGGGAGTCGCCTACGAGCAGTACTTC. It translates to CASSESAGVAYEQYF.

The chain uses TRBV30 and TRBJ2-7; D possibly corresponds to TRBD2 (6 bases). CDR1 is GTSNPN, CDR2 SVGIG, per germline (reference sequence). V lost 6 bases to trimming and J lost 2 bases, with 17 bases between them. The CDR3 length is 14 residues. The CDR3 region has the DNA TGTGCCTGCCGCCCCGGGACTCGGACCTACGAGCAGTACTTC. Amino acid sequence: CACRPGTRTYEQYF.

Written as DNA, the CDR3 is TGTGCCAGCAGCGAGGTCCAGTACCAAGAGACCCAGTACTTC. Protein product: CASSEVQYQETQYF. The chain combines TRBV7-7 with TRBJ2-5; D unclear. Germline V gives CDR1 SSHAT, CDR2 FNYEAQ (reference sequence). The germline V and J ends were trimmed by 5 bases and 0 bases, with 10 bases remaining between them. This CDR3 has 14 residues.

The chain is built from TRBV7-3 and TRBJ1-2, with D perhaps TRBD1 (6 bases). The germline V gene has CDR1 SGHTA and CDR2 FQGTGA. The CDR3 contains 14 residues. Trimming stripped 5 bases from V and 1 base from J, with 11 bases between. This CDR3 reads CASSPDRLNYGYTF. CDR3 nucleotides: TGTGCCAGCAGCCCGGACAGACTTAACTATGGCTACACCTTC.

The rearrangement uses TRBV18 and TRBJ1-1, with a tentative D call TRBD1 (5 bases). V was trimmed by 5 bases and J by 4 bases, leaving 17 bases between them. The germline V gene encodes CDR1 KGHSH and CDR2 LQKENI. CDR3 length: 15 residues. The CDR3 protein is CASSASLQGVTEAFF. Here the CDR3 DNA reads TGTGCCAGCTCAGCTTCGCTTCAGGGCGTCACTGAAGCTTTCTTT.

This clone turned up a few times. The CDR3, as DNA: TGTGCCTGGAGTCCCACGGACAGGGTAAACTATGGCTACACCTTC. As protein: CAWSPTDRVNYGYTF. The chain joins TRBV30 to TRBJ1-2; 8 nucleotides match TRBD1. The CDR3 runs 15 residues. CDR1 is GTSNPN, CDR2 SVGIG, per germline (reference sequence). V shed 2 bases, J shed 2 bases, and the junction held 7 bases outside the gene matches.

The V call is TRBV11-3, the J call TRBJ2-2; 12 bases line up with TRBD2. The V gene end was trimmed by 5 bases and the J gene end by 5 bases; junction bases not matched to a gene: 12. Per the germline V gene, CDR1 is SGHNT and CDR2 is YENEEA. The CDR3 extends over 18 amino acids. CDR3 sequence (DNA): TGTGCCAGCAGCCCCGGACTAGCGGGGTCGTCCGGTACCGGGGAGCTGTTTTTT. Residues: CASSPGLAGSSGTGELFF.

The gene calls are TRBV5-1 and TRBJ1-2; D ambiguous. CDR1 and CDR2 from the germline V gene are SGHRS and YFSETQ. Between the trimmed V and J ends, which lost 3 bases and 2 bases, there was a span of 11 bases. This CDR3 contains 14 residues. In DNA form, the CDR3 reads TGCGCCAGCAGCTCCCAGACATCAAACTATGGCTACACCTTC. Translation: CASSSQTSNYGYTF.

J is TRBJ2-1 and V is TRBV7-8; D is uncertain. There are 14 residues in the CDR3. The V gene's germline CDR1 is SGHVS and CDR2 FQNEAQ. V gave up 5 bases and J gave up 8 bases, with 16 bases separating them. The CDR3 here is CASSVALVNDEQFF. The CDR3 DNA sequence: TGTGCCAGCAGCGTGGCGCTAGTGAACGATGAGCAGTTCTTC.

CDR3 loop: CASSFSATGNTEAFF. In DNA, the CDR3 is TGTGCCAGCAGTTTCTCGGCGACAGGGAACACTGAAGCTTTCTTT. This rearrangement joins TRBV6-5 to TRBJ1-1; tentatively, D is TRBD1 (6 bases). Trimming stripped 4 bases from V and 1 base from J, with 13 bases between. The germline V gene encodes CDR1 MNHEY and CDR2 SVGAGI. The length of the CDR3 is 15 residues.